Below, 26 T cell receptor beta chains from the same sample are listed, as sequenced in a study of identical twins. Each CDR3 protein is one row after TCRdb ran MiXCR on the 5' RACE reads. There are 200,000 to 300,000 distinct CDR3 sequences in the sample; about 10% occur only once, and 10% lies in the top ten. Sequencing was performed on memory T cells sorted from blood. The receptors come from a man aged 45-60 years in good health.

This clonotype came up many times. The chain recombines TRBV4-3 with TRBJ2-1; D is undetermined. The germline V gene has CDR1 LGHNA and CDR2 YSLEER. V was clipped by 4 bases and J by 4 bases, with 5 bases between them. This CDR3 spans 12 amino acids. This CDR3 is CASSLDYNEQFF. The CDR3 coding sequence is TGCGCCAGCAGCCTCGATTACAATGAGCAGTTCTTC.

This clonotype was counted between two and nine times. The chain uses TRBV4-3 and TRBJ2-6; no clear D. The germline V gene encodes CDR1 LGHNA and CDR2 YSLEER. The length of the CDR3 is 17 residues. The V end was cut by 0 bases, the J end by 1 base, with 10 bases between. DNA for the CDR3: TGCGCCAGCAGCCAAGATTGGGCGACTTCTGGGGCCAACGTCCTGACTTTC. It is translated as CASSQDWATSGANVLTF.

In this sample, this clonotype turned up many times. This chain connects TRBV4-2 to TRBJ2-1, with D hard to call. Germline values: CDR1 LGHNA, CDR2 YNFKEQ. The CDR3 runs to 13 residues. V was trimmed by 6 bases and J by 8 bases, leaving 14 bases between them. The CDR3 nucleotides are TGTGCCAGCAGACCTTCCCCAGCGCATGAGCAGTTCTTC. It codes for CASRPSPAHEQFF.

This clonotype occurred a few times. J is TRBJ2-7 and V is TRBV20-1, with TRBD2 identical over 7 bases. Germline CDR1 is DFQATT and CDR2 is SNEGSKA (reference sequence). V shed 0 bases, J shed 0 bases, and the junction held 2 bases outside the gene matches. The CDR3 is 14 residues long. CDR3 residues: CSARDGDYSYEQYF. As DNA, the CDR3 is TGCAGTGCTAGAGATGGGGACTACTCCTACGAGCAGTACTTC.

This clonotype was seen more than once but under ten times. The chain couples TRBV20-1 to TRBJ1-1; 11 nucleotides align to TRBD1. The CDR3 sequence is 14 residues long. Looked up from germline, CDR1 is DFQATT and CDR2 is SNEGSKA (reference sequence). V shed 3 bases and J 4 bases; nucleotides not matched to a gene: 4. The CDR3 sequence is CSARDRGLGTEAFF. The DNA of the CDR3 is TGCAGTGCTAGGGACAGGGGGCTTGGCACTGAAGCTTTCTTT.

Many counts were recorded for this clonotype. The V gene is TRBV20-1, the J gene TRBJ2-1, with 12 bases matching TRBD2. CDR3 size: 17 residues. V gave up 1 base and J gave up 4 bases; unmatched junction bases: 8. Germline CDR1 and CDR2: DFQATT and SNEGSKA (reference sequence). The CDR3 DNA is TGCAGTGCTAGAGGTGGACTAGCGGGATCCCTGTACAATGAGCAGTTCTTC. Its translation: CSARGGLAGSLYNEQFF.

This clonotype has at least ten counts. The chain couples TRBV27 to TRBJ2-7; the match to TRBD2 covers 7 bases. This CDR3 has 16 residues. Germline CDR1 MNHEY, CDR2 SMNVEV (reference sequence). V lost 2 bases and J lost 3; bases outside the gene matches: 10. The CDR3 loop reads CASSLVGGGLIYEQYF. CDR3 nucleotide sequence: TGTGCCAGCAGTTTAGTTGGGGGAGGGCTTATCTACGAGCAGTACTTC.

Many counts were recorded for this clonotype. The chain uses TRBV5-1 and TRBJ2-1; D is unresolved. This CDR3 spans 15 amino acids. Germline V gene lookup returns CDR1 SGHRS and CDR2 YFSETQ. V lost 1 base, J lost 0 bases, and 8 bases lay in between. The CDR3 loop is CASSLMRDSYNEQFF. CDR3 in DNA: TGCGCCAGCAGCTTGATGAGAGACTCCTACAATGAGCAGTTCTTC.

The chain combines TRBV27 with TRBJ1-1; D is uncertain. V lost 6 bases, J lost 0 bases, and 11 bases lay in between. The CDR3 contains 14 residues. Germline CDR1 reads MNHEY; CDR2 reads SMNVEV (reference sequence). The CDR3, as DNA: TGTGCCAGCAGCCCTTTATCTATGAACACTGAAGCTTTCTTT. Translated, it gives CASSPLSMNTEAFF.

This clonotype was counted at least ten times. The chain is built from TRBV6-5 and TRBJ1-2; TRBD1 is a possible D gene (5 bases). V was pared by 4 bases and J by 2 bases, with 11 bases between. This CDR3 region has 14 residues. Per germline, CDR1 MNHEY and CDR2 SVGAGI. CDR3 in DNA: TGTGCCAGCAGTTCCGGGACCGCGAACTATGGCTACACCTTC. Encoded protein: CASSSGTANYGYTF.

The V and J genes are TRBV12-3 or TRBV12-4 and TRBJ1-2, with 8 bases fitting TRBD1. V dropped 4 bases and J dropped 4; count of bases not matched to a gene: 2. This CDR3 region has 13 residues. CDR3 amino acids: CASSSQGAYGYTF. In DNA, the CDR3 is TGTGCCAGCAGTTCCCAGGGGGCCTATGGCTACACCTTC.

The chain employs TRBV29-1 and TRBJ2-5, with D unresolved. Germline-derived CDR1 and CDR2 are SQVTM and ANQGSEA. This CDR3 contains 14 residues. V shed 4 bases and J shed 5 bases, with 17 bases lying between them. CDR3 residues: CSVVGQAVSETQYF. As DNA, the CDR3 is TGCAGCGTTGTAGGGCAGGCGGTCTCGGAGACCCAGTACTTC.

The sample holds many counts of this clonotype. The chain links TRBV20-1 to TRBJ1-2; D remains ambiguous. In germline, CDR1 is DFQATT, CDR2 SNEGSKA (reference sequence). The germline V and J ends were trimmed by 0 bases and 5 bases, with 10 bases remaining between them. This CDR3 spans 13 amino acids. The CDR3 is CSAREGGSYGYTF. DNA for the CDR3: TGCAGTGCTAGAGAAGGAGGGAGTTATGGCTACACCTTC.

This rearrangement joins TRBV18 to TRBJ1-4, with 10 nucleotides matching TRBD1. Germline assignment: CDR1 KGHSH and CDR2 LQKENI. There are 15 residues in the CDR3. After removal of 0 bases from V and 6 bases from J, the junction contained 1 base not matched to a gene. In DNA form, the CDR3 reads TGTGCCAGCTCACCACCCGGGACAGGGGATGAAAAACTGTTTTTT. Amino acids: CASSPPGTGDEKLFF.

This clonotype showed up many times. V gene TRBV29-1 combines with J gene TRBJ2-1; D possibly uses TRBD1 or TRBD2 (5 bases each). Germline V gene data show CDR1 as SQVTM and CDR2 as ANQGSEA. The CDR3 covers 10 residues. The germline V and J ends were trimmed by 7 bases and 12 bases, with 13 bases remaining between them. CDR3 sequence (DNA): TGCAGCGCGAGAGGGGAAGGGCAGTTCTTC. Translated: CSARGEGQFF.

In its sample, this clonotype was seen a few times. The CDR3 DNA sequence: TGTGCCAGCAGCAGAGGACTAGCGGGGTACAATGAGCAGTTCTTC. The encoded protein is CASSRGLAGYNEQFF. V and J are TRBV5-5 and TRBJ2-1, with 12 bases fitting TRBD2. J was trimmed by 4 bases and V by 4 bases; bases with no gene match: 3. Per germline, CDR1 SGHKS and CDR2 YYEKEE (reference sequence). The CDR3 is 15 amino acids.

V gene TRBV7-9 combines with J gene TRBJ2-1; 10 bases align to TRBD2. Germline loops: CDR1 SEHNR, CDR2 FQNEAQ (reference sequence). The CDR3 is 15 amino acids. The ends lost 4 bases at V and 6 bases at J; junction bases unmatched: 6. CDR3 nucleotides: TGTGCCAGCAGCTATAGCGGGGGGTCGGGCAATGAGCAGTTCTTC. Translated, it gives CASSYSGGSGNEQFF.

This clonotype was detected only a few times. V and J are TRBV2 and TRBJ2-7; TRBD1 matches at 8 bases. Per germline, CDR1 SNHLY and CDR2 FYNNEI. This CDR3 is 12 amino acids long. J gave up 2 bases and V 6 bases, and 0 bases lay outside the gene matches. The CDR3, as DNA: TGTGCCAGCAGGGACAGGGCCTACGAGCAGTACTTC. Translating it yields CASRDRAYEQYF.

This clonotype has a count of ten or more. The chain uses TRBV7-8 and TRBJ2-7; 9 bases are shared with TRBD1. Per germline, CDR1 SGHVS and CDR2 FQNEAQ. This CDR3 spans 17 amino acids. V was clipped by 1 base and J by 3 bases; unmatched bases: 10. The CDR3: CASSLGWGGTGIYEQYF. In DNA form, the CDR3 reads TGTGCCAGCAGCTTAGGATGGGGGGGGACAGGGATCTACGAGCAGTACTTC.

This clonotype was seen at least ten times. The chain links TRBV7-2 to TRBJ1-6; D ambiguous. Trimming removed 7 bases at V and 9 bases at J, with 13 bases between. Germline-derived CDR1 and CDR2 are SGHTA and FQGNSA. This CDR3 comprises 13 residues. The CDR3 DNA sequence: TGTGCCAGCACCGCAGATCGTATTTCACCCCTCCACTTT. Translating gives CASTADRISPLHF.

V and J are TRBV9 and TRBJ2-2, with D possibly TRBD1 on 5 matching bases. The germline V gene has CDR1 SGDLS and CDR2 YYNGEE. With 3 bases removed from V and 0 bases from J, the gap between germline ends came to 9 bases. The CDR3 covers 15 residues. The CDR3 loop is CASSARQTNTGELFF. The CDR3 nucleotides read TGTGCCAGCAGCGCCAGACAGACGAACACCGGGGAGCTGTTTTTT.

The V gene is TRBV5-1, the J gene TRBJ1-1; 11 nucleotides match TRBD1. The V gene's germline CDR1 is SGHRS and CDR2 YFSETQ. V lost 3 bases to trimming and J lost 4 bases; unmatched junction nucleotides: 5. The CDR3 contains 15 residues. The CDR3 loop reads CASSSSGTGGTEAFF. DNA of the CDR3: TGCGCCAGCAGCTCCTCCGGGACAGGGGGCACTGAAGCTTTCTTT.

This clonotype was counted between two and nine times. The rearrangement links TRBV5-1 to TRBJ1-1; D remains ambiguous. Germline assignment: CDR1 SGHRS and CDR2 YFSETQ. There are 15 residues in the CDR3. Trimming pared 0 bases from V and 3 bases from J, leaving 12 bases between. CDR3 protein: CASSLVAGGYTEAFF. As DNA, the CDR3 is TGCGCCAGCAGCTTGGTGGCCGGAGGGTACACTGAAGCTTTCTTT.

The rearrangement links TRBV28 to TRBJ1-3, with D unclear. V lost 5 bases to trimming and J lost 3 bases, with 17 bases between them. Germline CDR1 reads MDHEN; CDR2 reads SYDVKM. The CDR3 sequence is 16 residues long. The CDR3 here is CASSRGGVDGGNTIYF. Written as DNA, the CDR3 is TGTGCCAGCAGTCGAGGCGGAGTGGACGGTGGAAACACCATATATTTT. Variable domain in full (rest from reference TRBV28 and TRBJ1-3): DVKVTQSSRYLVKRTGEKVFLECVQDMDHENMFWYRQDPGLGLRLIYFSYDVKMKEKGDIPEGYSVSREKKERFSLILESASTNQTSMYLCASSRGGVDGGNTIYFGEGSWLTVV.

The genes are TRBV5-4 and TRBJ2-7, with unresolved D. Trimming cost V 0 bases and J 5 bases, with 9 bases left between them. The CDR3 is 13 residues long. The germline V gene encodes CDR1 SGHNT and CDR2 YYREEE (reference sequence). CDR3 residues: CASSLAAADEQYF. CDR3 coding DNA: TGTGCCAGCAGCTTGGCGGCAGCCGACGAGCAGTACTTC.

In its sample, this clonotype was seen many times. The chain joins TRBV12-3 or TRBV12-4 to TRBJ2-1, with 8 nucleotides matching TRBD2. Germline trimming cut 3 bases from V and 3 bases from J; bases unmatched to any gene: 10. This CDR3 is 17 amino acids long. The CDR3 nucleotides read TGTGCCAGCAGTTTTAAGGCTAGCGGGCGCAACTACAATGAGCAGTTCTTC. Protein product: CASSFKASGRNYNEQFF.